The rows below give T cell receptor beta chains drawn from one sample of a study of blood T cells in healthy people across ages. TCRdb re-derived calls from the 5' RACE reads in MiXCR, one entry per CDR3 protein. The sample includes about 1.5 million distinct CDR3 sequences, around 40% of them seen just once. The sample consisted of blood. The receptors stem from a young woman in good health. CDR3s include the opening cysteine and the closing phenylalanine or tryptophan. Fields, in order: J gene, clone size, V gene, D gene, CDR3 DNA, CDR3 protein. The D gene is left open where the match is weak. Part of the rows lack a size; the others show once, few, many or a class for expanded clones.

>TRBJ2-5|.|TRBV10-3|.
TGTGCCATCAGTGAGGTAGACAGGGAGGAGTACTTC
CAISEVDREEYF
>TRBJ2-1|.|TRBV7-2|.
TGTGCCAGCAGCTTAATAGCGGAAGAGACCCAGTTCTTC
CASSLIAEETQFF
>TRBJ1-5|.|TRBV6-1|TRBD1
TGTGCCAGCAGGCGACAGGGTTCTGCCCTCGGTGAGCCCCAGCATTTT
CASRRQGSALGEPQHF
>TRBJ2-1|few|TRBV7-2|.
TGTGCCAGCAGCTTTTCTCTTGCGGGGGCCAACAATGAGCAGTTCTTC
CASSFSLAGANNEQFF
>TRBJ2-7|.|TRBV12-3/TRBV12-4|TRBD1
TGTGCCAGCAGTCGACAGGGGGAGGTTGGGGACGAGCAGTACTTC
CASSRQGEVGDEQYF
>TRBJ2-3|few|TRBV11-2|TRBD2
TGTGCCAGCAGCCCTCGACTTGCGGGAGTGGCAGATACGCAGTATTTT
CASSPRLAGVADTQYF
>TRBJ2-1|once|TRBV20-1|TRBD2
TGCAGTGCTAACGGACTAGCCGGGGATGAGCAGTTCTTC
CSANGLAGDEQFF
>TRBJ1-6|few|TRBV10-3|.
TGTGCCATCAGGGACTACACTTCTAGTTCACCCCTCCACTTT
CAIRDYTSSSPLHF
>TRBJ2-7|many|TRBV6-5|.
TGTGCCAGCAGTTACGGGTTAGAGACTACCTACGAGCAGTACTTC
CASSYGLETTYEQYF
>TRBJ1-2|.|TRBV2|.
TGTGCCAGCAGTGAAGCAGGGGTCAGACGGTATGGCTACACCTTC
CASSEAGVRRYGYTF
>TRBJ2-1|.|TRBV7-8|.
TGTGCCAGCAGCTCCTTCAGACGCCCAAGGGAGCAGTTCTTC
CASSSFRRPREQFF
>TRBJ1-2|few|TRBV28|.
TGTGCCAGCAGTGACATTTGGGGCGGTTATGGCTACACCTTC
CASSDIWGGYGYTF
>TRBJ2-6|few|TRBV2|.
TGTGCCAGCAGGAACCTCATGAGCTCTGGGGCCAACGTCCTGACTTTC
CASRNLMSSGANVLTF
>TRBJ2-1|.|TRBV6-2/TRBV6-3|TRBD1
TGTGCCAGCAGTTACTACAGGGGGCCCGCTGTCAATGAGCAGTTCTTC
CASSYYRGPAVNEQFF
>TRBJ1-6|.|TRBV5-6|.
TGTGCCAGCAGCTTGACGCCCTCACCCCTCCACTTT
CASSLTPSPLHF
>TRBJ2-2|few|TRBV5-1|.
TGCGCCAGCAGCTTCGTCGGAGCAGGCATAATCCATTATTACACCGGGGAGCTGTTTTTT
CASSFVGAGIIHYYTGELFF
>TRBJ2-5|once|TRBV15|.
TGTGCCACCAGCAGAGATCTCGCGGGGAAACAAGAGACCCAGTACTTC
CATSRDLAGKQETQYF
>TRBJ2-2|once|TRBV9|TRBD2
TGTGCCAGCAGCGTAGAAGCGGGAGTGGTCGGGGAGCTGTTTTTT
CASSVEAGVVGELFF
>TRBJ2-5|.|TRBV30|TRBD1
TGTGCCTGGAGAAGAATTACAGGGGGCCGGCAAGAGACCCAGTACTTC
CAWRRITGGRQETQYF
>TRBJ2-7|few|TRBV6-5|TRBD2
TGTGCCAGCAGACCTGGACTAGGATACTACGAGCAGTACTTC
CASRPGLGYYEQYF
>TRBJ2-1|.|TRBV4-1|TRBD1
TGCGCCAGCAGCACCGGAACAGGGGACGCCTACGAGCAGTTCTTC
CASSTGTGDAYEQFF
>TRBJ1-4|few|TRBV27|.
TGTGCCAGCAGTGGGGTCTCTAATGAAAAACTGTTTTTT
CASSGVSNEKLFF
>TRBJ1-1|.|TRBV4-1|TRBD1
TGCGCCAGCAGCCAATCCGGGACAGGGGTGAACACTGAAGCTTTCTTT
CASSQSGTGVNTEAFF
>TRBJ1-2|.|TRBV27|TRBD1
TGTGCCAGCACCCCCGGGACAGGGAGAAGCTACACCTTC
CASTPGTGRSYTF
>TRBJ2-3|few|TRBV7-3|.
TGTGCCAGCAGCTTAGCGAACTCAGTCACAGATACGCAGTATTTT
CASSLANSVTDTQYF
>TRBJ2-1|.|TRBV13|.
TGTGCCAGCAGCTTCTTTATCGGAGACAATGAGCAGTTCTTC
CASSFFIGDNEQFF
>TRBJ1-1|.|TRBV7-9|TRBD1
TGTGCCAGCAGCTTTGTTACAGGGGGCGCGTCTGAAGCTTTCTTT
CASSFVTGGASEAFF